This record concerns one T cell receptor (beta chain) sequence. These data originate in a study of blood T cell repertoires in COVID-19. Across the study: Italy, Spain and the United States were the sources of the convalescent and acute COVID-19 samples.

CDR3 size: 12 residues. Germline CDR1 GTSNPN, CDR2 SVGIG (reference sequence). Trimming shortened V by 5 bases and J by 0 bases, and 5 bases separated the two germline ends. In the authors' methods: The authors estimated nucleated cell counts from reference gene primer amplification. Measured with immunoSEQ multiplex PCR; TCRdb has only the in-frame clones, and not every one. V, J and clone size were drawn from that table, and D and trimming were deduced from the DNA. The sample holds some 320,000 clones, more than 70% seen once. V is TRBV30 and J is TRBJ1-3; D is undetermined. Sequences were obtained from peripheral blood. This TCR came from a woman in her twenties or thirties who had recovered from COVID-19. The CDR3: CAWASSGNTIYF. The CDR3 DNA sequence: TGTGCCTGGGCGTCCTCTGGAAACACCATATATTTT.